This T cell receptor beta chain was identified in a study of control samples from healthy donors and cancer patients. The repertoire was sequenced with immunoSEQ multiplex PCR; TCRdb's copy has only in-frame clones and lacks some. The sample contains about 160,000 clones, just under 95% of which appear only once. V gave up 2 bases and J gave up 9 bases, with 11 bases separating them. This CDR3 is built from 13 residues. Looked up from germline, CDR1 is MNHNS and CDR2 is SASEGT. This clone has a single count. The chain is built from TRBV6-1 and TRBJ1-5; no reliable D call. Specimen: blood. This clonotype was obtained from a middle-aged woman in good health. The CDR3 region has the DNA TGTGCCAGCAGTGAACCCTACGCAGGGCCCCAGCATTTT. This gives the protein CASSEPYAGPQHF.